A selection of T cell receptor beta chains follows, all from one sample in a study of cytomegalovirus exposure and HLA in healthy donors. The protocol was immunoSEQ multiplex PCR, while the TCRdb copy is restricted to in-frame clones and leaves out a portion. The repertoire includes 130,000 to 150,000 clones, approximately 78% of them detected once, and around 3% sits in the top ten. Sample: PBMCs. Receptor source: a female donor in good health and CMV-seronegative. Each CDR3 is given with its conserved first and last residue. A D gene is named only where the DNA matches it firmly. A row's size may be missing; if present it is once, few, many or a size class.

d_gene: -; len: 14; v_gene: TRBV18; j_gene: TRBJ1-5; abundance: -; CDR3nt: TGTGCCAGCTCACCGGCAGGGGATAATCAGCCCCAGCATTTT; CDR3aa: CASSPAGDNQPQHF
d_gene: TRBD1; len: 14; v_gene: TRBV28; j_gene: TRBJ1-4; abundance: few; CDR3nt: TGTGCCAGCACCCTGGACAGGAGTAATGAAAAACTGTTTTTT; CDR3aa: CASTLDRSNEKLFF
d_gene: TRBD2; len: 14; v_gene: TRBV18; j_gene: TRBJ2-3; abundance: few; CDR3nt: TGTGCCAGCTCGTGGACTAGCACGGCAGATACGCAGTATTTT; CDR3aa: CASSWTSTADTQYF
d_gene: TRBD1; len: 15; v_gene: TRBV18; j_gene: TRBJ1-2; abundance: -; CDR3nt: TGTGCCAGCTCACCATTAGACAGGGGAGCCTATGGCTACACCTTC; CDR3aa: CASSPLDRGAYGYTF
d_gene: -; len: 16; v_gene: TRBV27; j_gene: TRBJ2-7; abundance: -; CDR3nt: TGTGCCAGCAGTGTAAGGATGACAGGACCGGCGAGCGAGCAGTACTTC; CDR3aa: CASSVRMTGPASEQYF
d_gene: -; len: 16; v_gene: TRBV4-1; j_gene: TRBJ1-3; abundance: once; CDR3nt: TGCGCCAGCGGCCAAGACTCCGGGGGCTCTGGAAACACCATATATTTT; CDR3aa: CASGQDSGGSGNTIYF
d_gene: -; len: 14; v_gene: TRBV5-1; j_gene: TRBJ2-5; abundance: -; CDR3nt: TGCGCCAGCAGCTTGGACAGGAGTAGGGAGACCCAGTACTTC; CDR3aa: CASSLDRSRETQYF
d_gene: -; len: 16; v_gene: TRBV28; j_gene: TRBJ2-4; abundance: -; CDR3nt: TGTGCCAGCACCCAACTACGCCCATTATCCAAAAACATTCAGTACTTC; CDR3aa: CASTQLRPLSKNIQYF
d_gene: TRBD2; len: 16; v_gene: TRBV5-1; j_gene: TRBJ2-7; abundance: few; CDR3nt: TGCGCCAGCAGCTTGGGTAGCGGGGGGCGCACCTACGAGCAGTACTTC; CDR3aa: CASSLGSGGRTYEQYF
d_gene: -; len: 14; v_gene: TRBV10-2; j_gene: TRBJ1-1; abundance: once; CDR3nt: TGCGCCAGCAGTGAGTCGGTCAGGGATGATGAAGCTTTCTTT; CDR3aa: CASSESVRDDEAFF
d_gene: -; len: 14; v_gene: TRBV29-1; j_gene: TRBJ1-1; abundance: few; CDR3nt: TGCAGCGTGGAAAGACACGCCCTGAACACTGAAGCTTTCTTT; CDR3aa: CSVERHALNTEAFF
d_gene: TRBD1; len: 13; v_gene: TRBV27; j_gene: TRBJ1-1; abundance: few; CDR3nt: TGTGCCAGCAGCCTGGACAGGGCCACTGAAGCTTTCTTT; CDR3aa: CASSLDRATEAFF
d_gene: TRBD1; len: 14; v_gene: TRBV9; j_gene: TRBJ2-5; abundance: once; CDR3nt: TGTGCCAGCAGCGTAGAGGGGGCCTGGGAGACCCAGTACTTC; CDR3aa: CASSVEGAWETQYF
d_gene: -; len: 17; v_gene: TRBV7-2; j_gene: TRBJ1-1; abundance: -; CDR3nt: TGTGCCAGCAGCTTAGGGTATCGAGGGAATTTGGACACTGAAGCTTTCTTT; CDR3aa: CASSLGYRGNLDTEAFF
d_gene: TRBD1; len: 15; v_gene: TRBV7-6; j_gene: TRBJ2-1; abundance: -; CDR3nt: TGTGCCAGCAGCAGGACAGGGAGCTCCTACAATGAGCAGTTCTTC; CDR3aa: CASSRTGSSYNEQFF
d_gene: TRBD1; len: 14; v_gene: TRBV6-5; j_gene: TRBJ1-5; abundance: -; CDR3nt: TGTGCCAGCAGTGAGACAGGGTCCAGTCAGCCCCAGCATTTT; CDR3aa: CASSETGSSQPQHF
d_gene: TRBD2; len: 15; v_gene: TRBV4-2; j_gene: TRBJ2-7; abundance: -; CDR3nt: TGTGCCAGCAGCCCGACTAGCGGGGTCGGTTGGGAGCAGTACTTC; CDR3aa: CASSPTSGVGWEQYF
d_gene: -; len: 15; v_gene: TRBV13; j_gene: TRBJ2-3; abundance: -; CDR3nt: TGTGCCAGCAGACCGTGGGGGGATATCACAGATACGCAGTATTTT; CDR3aa: CASRPWGDITDTQYF
d_gene: TRBD1; len: 14; v_gene: TRBV28; j_gene: TRBJ1-2; abundance: -; CDR3nt: TGTGCCAGCAGTAGGACAGGGAGGATCTCCGGCTACACCTTC; CDR3aa: CASSRTGRISGYTF
d_gene: TRBD2; len: 17; v_gene: TRBV4-1; j_gene: TRBJ2-3; abundance: -; CDR3nt: TGCGCCAGCAGCCAAGAGGGACTAGCGGGATCTACAGATACGCAGTATTTT; CDR3aa: CASSQEGLAGSTDTQYF
d_gene: -; len: 15; v_gene: TRBV9; j_gene: TRBJ1-4; abundance: -; CDR3nt: TGTGCCAGCAGCGTAGGGGGAGTCACTAATGAAAAACTGTTTTTT; CDR3aa: CASSVGGVTNEKLFF
d_gene: TRBD2; len: 14; v_gene: TRBV10-3; j_gene: TRBJ2-1; abundance: -; CDR3nt: TGTGCCATCAGTAGGGGACTAGACAACAATGAGCAGTTCTTC; CDR3aa: CAISRGLDNNEQFF
d_gene: TRBD2; len: 14; v_gene: TRBV29-1; j_gene: TRBJ2-4; abundance: -; CDR3nt: TGCAGCGTCCTAGGGACTAGCGGAGATAACATTCAGTACTTC; CDR3aa: CSVLGTSGDNIQYF
d_gene: -; len: 14; v_gene: TRBV27; j_gene: TRBJ2-1; abundance: -; CDR3nt: TGTGCCAGCAGTTCGGCCGGGTCCTACAATGAGCAGTTCTTC; CDR3aa: CASSSAGSYNEQFF
d_gene: -; len: 13; v_gene: TRBV28; j_gene: TRBJ2-7; abundance: -; CDR3nt: TGTGCCAGCACCAAGACAGTTTCCTACGAGCAGTACTTC; CDR3aa: CASTKTVSYEQYF
d_gene: -; len: 16; v_gene: TRBV5-1; j_gene: TRBJ2-4; abundance: -; CDR3nt: TGCGCCAGCAGCTTGGGCGGAGACTTAGCCAAAAACATTCAGTACTTC; CDR3aa: CASSLGGDLAKNIQYF
d_gene: TRBD1; len: 15; v_gene: TRBV5-1; j_gene: TRBJ2-7; abundance: -; CDR3nt: TGCGCCAGCAGCTTAACCGGGACAGGGATATACGAGCAGTACTTC; CDR3aa: CASSLTGTGIYEQYF
d_gene: TRBD1; len: 13; v_gene: TRBV7-9; j_gene: TRBJ2-1; abundance: -; CDR3nt: TGTGCCAGCAGGGGACAGGGCTTAAATGAGCAGTTCTTC; CDR3aa: CASRGQGLNEQFF
d_gene: TRBD2; len: 15; v_gene: TRBV30; j_gene: TRBJ2-1; abundance: once; CDR3nt: TGTGCCTGGAGCATTCGTAGCGGGCCGGGGAATGAGCAGTTCTTC; CDR3aa: CAWSIRSGPGNEQFF
d_gene: TRBD2; len: 18; v_gene: TRBV5-1; j_gene: TRBJ2-7; abundance: -; CDR3nt: TGCGCCAGCAGCTTGGATCCCCTAGCGGGAGGGAATACATACGAGCAGTACTTC; CDR3aa: CASSLDPLAGGNTYEQYF
d_gene: TRBD2; len: 16; v_gene: TRBV7-2; j_gene: TRBJ2-7; abundance: -; CDR3nt: TGTGCCAGCAGCCTCGGGACTAGCGGGATCTCCTACGAGCAGTACTTC; CDR3aa: CASSLGTSGISYEQYF
d_gene: -; len: 14; v_gene: TRBV5-6; j_gene: TRBJ2-7; abundance: -; CDR3nt: TGCGCCAGCAGCCAAGAGACAGGTTCCTACGAGCAGTACTTC; CDR3aa: CASSQETGSYEQYF
d_gene: TRBD2; len: 13; v_gene: TRBV27; j_gene: TRBJ2-7; abundance: -; CDR3nt: TGTGCCAGCAGTTACGGGAGGGACTACGAGCAGTACTTC; CDR3aa: CASSYGRDYEQYF
d_gene: TRBD1; len: 14; v_gene: TRBV11-2; j_gene: TRBJ1-1; abundance: -; CDR3nt: TGTGCCAGCAGCTTACATCCCGGGACAGTAGAAGCTTTCTTT; CDR3aa: CASSLHPGTVEAFF
d_gene: TRBD2; len: 15; v_gene: TRBV15; j_gene: TRBJ2-3; abundance: -; CDR3nt: TGTGCCACCAGCAGGGGACTAGCGAGCACAGATACGCAGTATTTT; CDR3aa: CATSRGLASTDTQYF
d_gene: -; len: 13; v_gene: TRBV2; j_gene: TRBJ1-1; abundance: -; CDR3nt: TGTGCCAGCAGTGTAGGACAGAACACTGAAGCTTTCTTT; CDR3aa: CASSVGQNTEAFF
d_gene: TRBD1; len: 15; v_gene: TRBV4-2; j_gene: TRBJ1-5; abundance: -; CDR3nt: TGTGCCAGCAGCCAGGGACAGGGAAGCAATCAGCCCCAGCATTTT; CDR3aa: CASSQGQGSNQPQHF
d_gene: -; len: 15; v_gene: TRBV27; j_gene: TRBJ2-3; abundance: -; CDR3nt: TGTGCCAGCAGTTCTCAGAAGAAAAACCCAGATACGCAGTATTTT; CDR3aa: CASSSQKKNPDTQYF
d_gene: -; len: 15; v_gene: TRBV4-3; j_gene: TRBJ1-2; abundance: -; CDR3nt: TGCGCCAGCAGCCAAGACCGTAACCGCGACTATGGCTACACCTTC; CDR3aa: CASSQDRNRDYGYTF
d_gene: TRBD2; len: 14; v_gene: TRBV19; j_gene: TRBJ2-1; abundance: -; CDR3nt: TGTGCCAGTAGAGAAGTAGCGGGGTACAATGAGCAGTTCTTC; CDR3aa: CASREVAGYNEQFF
d_gene: TRBD2; len: 14; v_gene: TRBV5-4; j_gene: TRBJ2-1; abundance: once; CDR3nt: TGTGCCAGCAGCTTGGGGGGGAGGGGAAATGAGCAGTTCTTC; CDR3aa: CASSLGGRGNEQFF
d_gene: TRBD1; len: 15; v_gene: TRBV11-2; j_gene: TRBJ1-6; abundance: -; CDR3nt: TGTGCCAGCAGCTTAGGAGGGGGCTGGAATTCACCCCTCCACTTT; CDR3aa: CASSLGGGWNSPLHF
d_gene: -; len: 19; v_gene: TRBV10-3; j_gene: TRBJ2-1; abundance: -; CDR3nt: TGTGCCATCAGTGAGTCAAAAGGACTGGGTCTGGTCTCCTACAATGAGCAGTTCTTC; CDR3aa: CAISESKGLGLVSYNEQFF
d_gene: TRBD1; len: 14; v_gene: TRBV13; j_gene: TRBJ1-4; abundance: -; CDR3nt: TGTGCCAGCAGTTTTAGACAGGGACGCGAAAAACTGTTTTTT; CDR3aa: CASSFRQGREKLFF
d_gene: TRBD1; len: 15; v_gene: TRBV7-2; j_gene: TRBJ1-2; abundance: -; CDR3nt: TGTGCCAGCAGCTTGAGGGGTAGGGGGCTCTATGGCTACACCTTC; CDR3aa: CASSLRGRGLYGYTF
d_gene: -; len: 15; v_gene: TRBV11-2; j_gene: TRBJ2-7; abundance: few; CDR3nt: TGTGCCAGCAGCCCATCAGGGGTAGGGGGCTACGAGCAGTACTTC; CDR3aa: CASSPSGVGGYEQYF
d_gene: -; len: 13; v_gene: TRBV6-1; j_gene: TRBJ1-1; abundance: -; CDR3nt: TGTGCCAGCAGTGAGAGCAGGGTGGCGTTGTCTTTCTTT; CDR3aa: CASSESRVALSFF
d_gene: -; len: 14; v_gene: TRBV9; j_gene: TRBJ2-7; abundance: once; CDR3nt: TGTGCCAGCAGTGCTACGACAGGCACCTACGAGCAGTACTTC; CDR3aa: CASSATTGTYEQYF
d_gene: -; len: 14; v_gene: TRBV28; j_gene: TRBJ2-5; abundance: -; CDR3nt: TGTGCCAGCAGGGGGGGGCGGTCCCAAGAGACCCAGTACTTC; CDR3aa: CASRGGRSQETQYF
d_gene: -; len: 13; v_gene: TRBV19; j_gene: TRBJ1-2; abundance: -; CDR3nt: TGTGCCTCCGGACAGCCTCCTAACTATGGCTACACCTTC; CDR3aa: CASGQPPNYGYTF
d_gene: TRBD1; len: 13; v_gene: TRBV7-8; j_gene: TRBJ1-2; abundance: once; CDR3nt: TGTGCCAGCAGCTTGGACAGGGCCTATGGCTACACCTTC; CDR3aa: CASSLDRAYGYTF
d_gene: TRBD1; len: 16; v_gene: TRBV5-1; j_gene: TRBJ1-1; abundance: -; CDR3nt: TGCGCCAGCAGCTTGAAGAGGGGGCTTGGGAACACTGAAGCTTTCTTT; CDR3aa: CASSLKRGLGNTEAFF
d_gene: -; len: 13; v_gene: TRBV7-2; j_gene: TRBJ2-7; abundance: -; CDR3nt: TGTGCCAGCAGCTTCCGACTGAACTACGAGCAGTACTTC; CDR3aa: CASSFRLNYEQYF
d_gene: -; len: 12; v_gene: TRBV6-5; j_gene: TRBJ2-7; abundance: -; CDR3nt: TGTGCCTCCCGGGATTTGAGACTCGAGCAGTACTTC; CDR3aa: CASRDLRLEQYF
d_gene: TRBD1; len: 14; v_gene: TRBV5-4; j_gene: TRBJ1-1; abundance: -; CDR3nt: TGTGCCAGCAGCAGGTTACAGGGGTTCACTGAAGCTTTCTTT; CDR3aa: CASSRLQGFTEAFF
d_gene: TRBD1; len: 14; v_gene: TRBV27; j_gene: TRBJ2-3; abundance: -; CDR3nt: TGTGCCAGCAGTTTGGACAGGGGTATAGATACGCAGTATTTT; CDR3aa: CASSLDRGIDTQYF
d_gene: -; len: 11; v_gene: TRBV20-1; j_gene: TRBJ2-5; abundance: once; CDR3nt: TGCAGTGCCCTCCAACGGGAGACCCAGTACTTC; CDR3aa: CSALQRETQYF
d_gene: -; len: 13; v_gene: TRBV4-2; j_gene: TRBJ1-1; abundance: -; CDR3nt: TGTGCCAGCGAAGGGAGAGGACGGACTGAAGCTTTCTTT; CDR3aa: CASEGRGRTEAFF
d_gene: -; len: 13; v_gene: TRBV5-4; j_gene: TRBJ1-5; abundance: -; CDR3nt: TGTGCCAGCAGCCCGCAGGGCGGCCAGCCCCAGCATTTT; CDR3aa: CASSPQGGQPQHF